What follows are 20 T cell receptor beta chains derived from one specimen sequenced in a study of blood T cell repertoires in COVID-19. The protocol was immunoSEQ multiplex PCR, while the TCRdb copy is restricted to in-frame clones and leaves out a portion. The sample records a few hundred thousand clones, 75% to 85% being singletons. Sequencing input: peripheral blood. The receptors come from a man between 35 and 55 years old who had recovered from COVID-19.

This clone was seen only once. The CDR3 protein is CASSLGLAGANEQYF. The CDR3, as DNA: TGTGCCAGCAGCTTAGGACTAGCGGGAGCTAACGAGCAGTACTTC. The chain recombines TRBV7-9 with TRBJ2-7, with TRBD2 matching 12 bases. Germline CDR1 reads SEHNR; CDR2 reads FQNEAQ (reference sequence). The CDR3 runs to 15 residues. The junction had 3 bases not matched to a gene; V was cut back by 1 base and J by 5 bases.

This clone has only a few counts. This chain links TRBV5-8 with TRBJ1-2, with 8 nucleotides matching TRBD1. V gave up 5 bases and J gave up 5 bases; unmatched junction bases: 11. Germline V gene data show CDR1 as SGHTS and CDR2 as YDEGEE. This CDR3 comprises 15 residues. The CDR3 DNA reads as TGTGCCAGCAGGCCCACCGGACAGGGATTTTATGGCTACACCTTC. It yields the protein CASRPTGQGFYGYTF.

The CDR3 DNA sequence: TGTGCCAGCAGCTTGTGGCAAGGGGTCAAGGGCACTGAAGCTTTCTTT. It is translated as CASSLWQGVKGTEAFF. This chain joins TRBV7-6 and TRBJ1-1; the D gene is possibly TRBD1 (5 bases). This CDR3 has 16 residues. The V end lost 3 bases, the J end lost 4 bases, and 18 bases lay between the germline ends. Germline assignment: CDR1 SGHVS and CDR2 FNYEAQ.

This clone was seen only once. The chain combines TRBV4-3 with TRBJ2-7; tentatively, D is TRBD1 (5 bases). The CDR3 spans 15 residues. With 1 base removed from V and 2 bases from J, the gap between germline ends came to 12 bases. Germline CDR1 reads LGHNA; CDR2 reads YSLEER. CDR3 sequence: CASSQASGFTYEQYF. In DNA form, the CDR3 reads TGCGCCAGCAGCCAAGCGTCAGGGTTCACCTACGAGCAGTACTTC.

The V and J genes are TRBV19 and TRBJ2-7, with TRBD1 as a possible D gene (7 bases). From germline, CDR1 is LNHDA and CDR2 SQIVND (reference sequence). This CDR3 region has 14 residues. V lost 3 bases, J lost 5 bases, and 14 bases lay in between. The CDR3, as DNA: TGTGCCAGTAGTATTTGGGGCAGGGGGGACGAGCAGTACTTC. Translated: CASSIWGRGDEQYF.

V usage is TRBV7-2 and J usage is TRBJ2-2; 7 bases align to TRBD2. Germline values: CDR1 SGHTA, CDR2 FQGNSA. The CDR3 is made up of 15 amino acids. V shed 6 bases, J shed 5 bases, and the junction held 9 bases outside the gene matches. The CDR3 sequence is CASRTAGRVTGELFF. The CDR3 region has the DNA TGTGCCAGCAGAACAGCGGGGAGGGTTACCGGGGAGCTGTTTTTT.

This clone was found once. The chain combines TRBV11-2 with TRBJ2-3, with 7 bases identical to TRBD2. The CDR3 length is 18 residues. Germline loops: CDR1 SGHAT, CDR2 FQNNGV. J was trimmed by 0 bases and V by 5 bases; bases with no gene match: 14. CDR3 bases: TGTGCCAGCAGCCCGTTACCGAGCGGGGCCTCTAGCACAGATACGCAGTATTTT. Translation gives CASSPLPSGASSTDTQYF.

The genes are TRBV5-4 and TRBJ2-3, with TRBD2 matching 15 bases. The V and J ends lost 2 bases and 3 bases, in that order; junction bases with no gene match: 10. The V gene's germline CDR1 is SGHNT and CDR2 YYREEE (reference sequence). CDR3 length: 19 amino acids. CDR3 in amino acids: CASSLSGRGLAGGTDTQYF. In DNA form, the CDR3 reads TGTGCCAGCAGCTTAAGTGGACGCGGACTAGCGGGGGGGACAGATACGCAGTATTTT.

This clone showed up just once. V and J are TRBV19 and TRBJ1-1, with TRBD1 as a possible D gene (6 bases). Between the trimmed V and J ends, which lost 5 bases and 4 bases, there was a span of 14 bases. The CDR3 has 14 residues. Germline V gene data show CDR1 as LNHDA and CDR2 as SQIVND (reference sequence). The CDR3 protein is CASSVPGGGTEAFF. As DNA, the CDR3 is TGTGCCAGTAGTGTGCCGGGAGGGGGCACTGAAGCTTTCTTT.

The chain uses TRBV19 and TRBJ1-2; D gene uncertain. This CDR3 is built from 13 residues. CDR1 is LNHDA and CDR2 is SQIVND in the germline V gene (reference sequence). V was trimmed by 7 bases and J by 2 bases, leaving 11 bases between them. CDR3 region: CASTVAFNYGYTF. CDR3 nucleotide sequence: TGTGCCAGTACGGTAGCCTTCAACTATGGCTACACCTTC.

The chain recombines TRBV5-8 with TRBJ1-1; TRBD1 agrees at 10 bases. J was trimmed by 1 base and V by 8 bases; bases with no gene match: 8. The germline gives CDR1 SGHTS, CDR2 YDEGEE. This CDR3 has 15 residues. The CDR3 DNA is TGTGCCAGTAGACAGGGGGCGGTAGGGAACACTGAAGCTTTCTTT. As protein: CASRQGAVGNTEAFF.

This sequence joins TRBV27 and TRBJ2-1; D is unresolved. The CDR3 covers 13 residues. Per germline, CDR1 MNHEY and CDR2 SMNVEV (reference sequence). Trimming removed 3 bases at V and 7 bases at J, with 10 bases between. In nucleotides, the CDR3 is TGTGCCAGCAGTTTTAGTCGCAGGAATGAGCAGTTCTTC. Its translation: CASSFSRRNEQFF.

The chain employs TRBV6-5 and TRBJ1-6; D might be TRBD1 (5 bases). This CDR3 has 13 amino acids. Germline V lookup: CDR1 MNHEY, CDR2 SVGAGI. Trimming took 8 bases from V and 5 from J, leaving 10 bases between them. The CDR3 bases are TGTGCCAGCTCGGCCAGGGATAATTCACCCCTCCACTTT. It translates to CASSARDNSPLHF.

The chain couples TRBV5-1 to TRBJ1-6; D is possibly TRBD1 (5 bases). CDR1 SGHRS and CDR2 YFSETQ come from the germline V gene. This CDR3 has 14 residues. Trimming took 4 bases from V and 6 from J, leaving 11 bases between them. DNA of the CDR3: TGCGCCAGCAGCCCCAATGACAGTAATTCACCCCTCCACTTT. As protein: CASSPNDSNSPLHF.

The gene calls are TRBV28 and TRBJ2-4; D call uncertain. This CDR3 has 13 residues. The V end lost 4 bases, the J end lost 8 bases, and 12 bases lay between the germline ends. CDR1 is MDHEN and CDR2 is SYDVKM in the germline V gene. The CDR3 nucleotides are TGTGCCAGCAGTTCAAGACAACAAGACATTCAGTACTTC. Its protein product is CASSSRQQDIQYF. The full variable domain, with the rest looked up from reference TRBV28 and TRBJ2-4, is DVKVTQSSRYLVKRTGEKVFLECVQDMDHENMFWYRQDPGLGLRLIYFSYDVKMKEKGDIPEGYSVSREKKERFSLILESASTNQTSMYLCASSSRQQDIQYFGAGTRLSVL.

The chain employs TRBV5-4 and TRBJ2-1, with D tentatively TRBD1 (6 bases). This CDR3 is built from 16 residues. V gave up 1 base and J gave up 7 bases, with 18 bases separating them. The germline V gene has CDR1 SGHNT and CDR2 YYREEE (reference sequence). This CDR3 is CASSLWARGSVNEQFF. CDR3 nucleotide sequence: TGTGCCAGCAGCTTGTGGGCAAGGGGGAGCGTAAATGAGCAGTTCTTC.

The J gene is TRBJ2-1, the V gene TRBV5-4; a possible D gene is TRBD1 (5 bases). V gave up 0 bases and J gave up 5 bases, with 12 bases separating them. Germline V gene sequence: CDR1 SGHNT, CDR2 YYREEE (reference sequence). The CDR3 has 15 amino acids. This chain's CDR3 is CASSLAQGIHNEQFF. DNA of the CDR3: TGTGCCAGCAGCTTGGCGCAGGGTATCCACAATGAGCAGTTCTTC. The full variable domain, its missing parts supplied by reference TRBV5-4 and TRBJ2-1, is ETGVTQSPTHLIKTRGQQVTLRCSSQSGHNTVSWYQQALGQGPQFIFQYYREEENGRGNFPPRFSGLQFPNYSSELNVNALELDDSALYLCASSLAQGIHNEQFFGPGTRLTVL.

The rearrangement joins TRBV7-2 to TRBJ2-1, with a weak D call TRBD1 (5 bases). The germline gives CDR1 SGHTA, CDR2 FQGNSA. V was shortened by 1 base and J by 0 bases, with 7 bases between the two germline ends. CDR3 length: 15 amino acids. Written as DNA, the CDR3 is TGTGCCAGCAGCTTAGGGGGCAACTCCTACAATGAGCAGTTCTTC. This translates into CASSLGGNSYNEQFF.

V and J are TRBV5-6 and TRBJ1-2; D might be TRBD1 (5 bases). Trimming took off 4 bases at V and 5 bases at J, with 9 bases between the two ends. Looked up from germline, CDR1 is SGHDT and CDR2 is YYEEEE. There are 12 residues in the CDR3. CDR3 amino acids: CASSRGTYGYTF. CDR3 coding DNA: TGTGCCAGCAGCAGGGGAACTTATGGCTACACCTTC.

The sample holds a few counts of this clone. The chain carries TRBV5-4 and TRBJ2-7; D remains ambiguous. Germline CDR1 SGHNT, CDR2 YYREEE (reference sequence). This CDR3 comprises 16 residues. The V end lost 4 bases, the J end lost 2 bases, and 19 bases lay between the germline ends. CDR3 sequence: CASSPHPGVIAYEQYF. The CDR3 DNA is TGTGCCAGCAGCCCACACCCCGGAGTGATAGCCTACGAGCAGTACTTC.